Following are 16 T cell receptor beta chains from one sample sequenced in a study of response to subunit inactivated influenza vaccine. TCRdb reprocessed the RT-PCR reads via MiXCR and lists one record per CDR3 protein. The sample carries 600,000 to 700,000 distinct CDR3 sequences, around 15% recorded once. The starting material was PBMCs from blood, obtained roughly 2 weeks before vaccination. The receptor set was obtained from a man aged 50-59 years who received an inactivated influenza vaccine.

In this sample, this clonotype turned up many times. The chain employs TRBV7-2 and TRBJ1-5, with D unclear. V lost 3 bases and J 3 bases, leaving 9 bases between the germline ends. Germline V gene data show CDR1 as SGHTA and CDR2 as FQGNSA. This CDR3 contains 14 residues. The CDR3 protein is CASSFSSINQPQHF. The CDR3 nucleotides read TGTGCCAGCAGCTTTTCATCAATCAATCAGCCCCAGCATTTT.

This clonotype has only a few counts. The CDR3 sequence is CASSFISLAGNNEQFF. As DNA, the CDR3 is TGCGCCAGCAGCTTTATTTCACTAGCGGGGAACAATGAGCAGTTCTTC. The rearrangement links TRBV5-1 to TRBJ2-1; 10 nucleotides align to TRBD2. Germline-derived CDR1 and CDR2 are SGHRS and YFSETQ. CDR3 length: 16 residues. Unmatched junction bases numbered 7, after V lost 2 bases and J lost 5 bases.

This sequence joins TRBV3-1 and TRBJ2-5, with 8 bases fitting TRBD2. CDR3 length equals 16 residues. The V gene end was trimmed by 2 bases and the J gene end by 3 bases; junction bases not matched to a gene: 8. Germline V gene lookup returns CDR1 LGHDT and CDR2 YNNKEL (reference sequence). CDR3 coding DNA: TGTGCCAGCAGCCAACCCCGGGTAGCGGGAAAAGAGACCCAGTACTTC. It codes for CASSQPRVAGKETQYF.

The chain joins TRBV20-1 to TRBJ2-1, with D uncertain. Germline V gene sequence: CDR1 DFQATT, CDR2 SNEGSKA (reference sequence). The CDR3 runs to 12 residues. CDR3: CSVVDQYNEQFF. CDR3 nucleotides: TGCAGCGTGGTGGATCAATACAATGAGCAGTTCTTC.

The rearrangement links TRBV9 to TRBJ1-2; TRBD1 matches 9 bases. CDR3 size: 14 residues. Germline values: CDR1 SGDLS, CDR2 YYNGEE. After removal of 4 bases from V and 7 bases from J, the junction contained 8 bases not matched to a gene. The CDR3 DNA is TGTGCCAGCAGCTCGCGGACAGGGGAGATTGGCTACACCTTC. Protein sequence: CASSSRTGEIGYTF.

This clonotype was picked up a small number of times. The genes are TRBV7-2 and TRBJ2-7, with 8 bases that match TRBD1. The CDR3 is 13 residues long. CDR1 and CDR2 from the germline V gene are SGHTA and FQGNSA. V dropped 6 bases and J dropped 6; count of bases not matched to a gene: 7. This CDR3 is CASSADRVVEQYF. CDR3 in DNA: TGTGCCAGCAGTGCGGACAGGGTGGTCGAGCAGTACTTC.

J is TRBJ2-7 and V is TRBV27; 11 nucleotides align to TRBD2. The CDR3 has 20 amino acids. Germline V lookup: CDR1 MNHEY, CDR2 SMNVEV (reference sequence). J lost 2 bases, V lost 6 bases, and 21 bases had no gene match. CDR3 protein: CASRDLAFSGRAGLAYEQYF. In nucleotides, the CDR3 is TGTGCCAGCAGAGACCTAGCATTTAGCGGGAGGGCCGGTCTGGCCTACGAGCAGTACTTC.

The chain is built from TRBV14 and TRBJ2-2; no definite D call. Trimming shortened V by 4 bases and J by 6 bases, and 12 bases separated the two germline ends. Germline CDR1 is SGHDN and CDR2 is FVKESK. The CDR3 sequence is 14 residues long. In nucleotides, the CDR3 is TGTGCCAGCAGCCCCCTAGAAATGCCCGGGGAGCTGTTTTTT. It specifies CASSPLEMPGELFF.

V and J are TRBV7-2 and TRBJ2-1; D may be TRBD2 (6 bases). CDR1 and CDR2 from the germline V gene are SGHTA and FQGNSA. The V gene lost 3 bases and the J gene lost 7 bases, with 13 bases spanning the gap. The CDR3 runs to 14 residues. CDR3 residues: CASSFAGSLNEQFF. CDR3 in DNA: TGTGCCAGCAGCTTTGCGGGGTCCTTAAATGAGCAGTTCTTC.

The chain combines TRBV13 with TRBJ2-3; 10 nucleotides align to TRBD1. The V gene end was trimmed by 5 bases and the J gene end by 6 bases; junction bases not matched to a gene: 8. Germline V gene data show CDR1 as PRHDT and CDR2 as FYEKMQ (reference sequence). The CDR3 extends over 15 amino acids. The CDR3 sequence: CASSSRDRGFDTQYF. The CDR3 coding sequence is TGTGCCAGCAGCAGCCGGGACAGGGGTTTTGATACGCAGTATTTT.

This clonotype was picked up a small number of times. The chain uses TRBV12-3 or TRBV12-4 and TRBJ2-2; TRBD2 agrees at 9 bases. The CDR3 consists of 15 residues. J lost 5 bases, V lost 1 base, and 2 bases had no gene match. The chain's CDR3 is CASSLVLAGTGELFF. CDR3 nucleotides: TGTGCCAGCAGTTTAGTCCTAGCGGGGACCGGGGAGCTGTTTTTT.

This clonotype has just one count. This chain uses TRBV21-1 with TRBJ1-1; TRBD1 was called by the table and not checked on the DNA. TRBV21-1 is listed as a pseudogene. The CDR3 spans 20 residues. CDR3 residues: CASSKGTLRGQGILSTEAYF. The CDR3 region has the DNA TGTGCCAGCAGCAAAGGGACTTTAAGGGGACAGGGGATTCTTTCCACTGAAGCTTACTTT.

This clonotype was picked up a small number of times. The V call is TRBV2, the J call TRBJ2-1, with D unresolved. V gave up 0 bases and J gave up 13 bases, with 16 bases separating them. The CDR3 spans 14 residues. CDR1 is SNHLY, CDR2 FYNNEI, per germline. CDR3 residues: CASSEALQGHGQFF. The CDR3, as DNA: TGTGCCAGCAGTGAAGCGCTTCAAGGCCACGGACAGTTCTTC. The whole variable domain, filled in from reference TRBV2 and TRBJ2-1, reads EPEVTQTPSHQVTQMGQEVILRCVPISNHLYFYWYRQILGQKVEFLVSFYNNEISEKSEIFDDQFSVERPDGSNFTLKIRSTKLEDSAMYFCASSEALQGHGQFFGPGTRLTVL.

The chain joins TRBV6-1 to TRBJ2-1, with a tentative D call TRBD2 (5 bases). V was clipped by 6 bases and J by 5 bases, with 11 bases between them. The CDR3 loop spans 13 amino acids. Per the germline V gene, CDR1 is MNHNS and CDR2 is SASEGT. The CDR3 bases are TGTGCCAGCAGGTCCCCGGGAAACAATGAGCAGTTCTTC. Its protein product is CASRSPGNNEQFF.

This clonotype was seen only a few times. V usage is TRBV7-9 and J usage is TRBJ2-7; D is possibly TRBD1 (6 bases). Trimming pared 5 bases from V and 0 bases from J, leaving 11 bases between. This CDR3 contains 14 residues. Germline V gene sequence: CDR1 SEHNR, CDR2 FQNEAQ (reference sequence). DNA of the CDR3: TGTGCCAGCAGCCCTTGGGACACCTCCTACGAGCAGTACTTC. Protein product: CASSPWDTSYEQYF.

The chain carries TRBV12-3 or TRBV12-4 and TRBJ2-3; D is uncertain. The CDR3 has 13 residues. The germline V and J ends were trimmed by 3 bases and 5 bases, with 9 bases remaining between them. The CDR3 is CASSLQSVDTQYF. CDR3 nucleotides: TGTGCCAGCAGTTTGCAGAGTGTAGATACGCAGTATTTT.